The clone carrying this T cell receptor beta chain appeared a single time. The antigen remains unidentified. V lost 2 bases and J 1 base, leaving 9 bases between the germline ends. Per the germline V gene, CDR1 is MDHEN and CDR2 is SYDVKM. CDR3 size: 16 residues. This sample is part of a study of cytomegalovirus exposure and HLA in healthy donors. Study outcomes and limitations: A few CMV-associated chains were confirmed in vitro to be specific for CMV antigens. Both high specificity and high sensitivity reportedly marked the classifier's diagnosis of cytomegalovirus status. Associated with cytomegalovirus, according to the listing, were some 180 TCR beta chains.

Some clones are missing from TCRdb's copy, which holds only in-frame ones; the method was immunoSEQ multiplex PCR. This sample yields about 140,000 clones, of which approximately 87% are seen a single time; 2.5% to 3.5% belongs to the top ten. The sequenced material came from PBMCs. The sequence was collected from a man between 18 and 29 years old in good health and CMV-seronegative. The chain is built from TRBV28 and TRBJ2-6; no clear D gene. The CDR3 sequence is CASSLETRSGANVLTF. The CDR3, as DNA: TGTGCCAGCAGTTTAGAAACCAGGTCTGGGGCCAACGTCCTGACTTTC.